This TCR beta chain was recovered during a study of blood T cell repertoires in COVID-19. The overall study: COVID-19 samples collected from the United States, Italy and Spain covered acute and convalescent phases. Sources were T cells, B-cell-depleted T cells, or PBMCs; the material itself was cDNA or gDNA.

Authors' processing steps: Using reference gene primer amplification, nucleated cell counts were estimated. Measured with immunoSEQ multiplex PCR; TCRdb has only the in-frame clones, and not every one. V and J calls and clone size are as listed in that table; D and trimming were resolved from the DNA. Among roughly 500,000 clones, roughly 87% were seen once, and the ten largest hold over 0.7%. Seattle-derived patients entered the study during active infection and were followed longitudinally. This sequence was found in a man between 18 and 35 years old with COVID-19, enrolled during active disease. Material: peripheral blood.

CDR3 coding DNA: TGCGCCAGCACCCTCCAGAGGGAATACCCTGAAGCTTTCTTT. It encodes CASTLQREYPEAFF. The rearrangement uses TRBV4-1 and TRBJ1-1; D is unresolved. Germline lookup yields CDR1 MGHRA and CDR2 YSYEKL. CDR3 length equals 14 residues. V lost 7 bases, J lost 6 bases, and 18 bases lay in between.